The subject of this entry is one T cell receptor beta chain. The table came from immunoSEQ multiplex PCR; TCRdb's copy has only in-frame clones and leaves some out. The sample contains some 30,000 clones, roughly 84% of which appear only once. V gave up 2 bases and J gave up 1 base, with 8 bases separating them. Per germline, CDR1 LNHNV and CDR2 YYDKDF (reference sequence). The length of the CDR3 is 14 residues. This sample was included in a study of sequential checkpoint blockade in melanoma. The treatment denotes: randomized to nivolumab then ipilimumab (arm A) or the reverse (arm B). None of the patients previously received DNA-damaging chemotherapy.

The starting material was CD8+ T cells sorted from blood (inferred from file names), obtained from a patient given nivolumab and ipilimumab in sequence. This TCR came from a human donor with melanoma. The chain couples TRBV15 to TRBJ1-1, with a possible D match to TRBD1 (5 bases). This CDR3 is CATSRLGQNTEAFF. CDR3 bases: TGTGCCACCAGCAGACTTGGACAGAACACTGAAGCTTTCTTT.